This T cell receptor beta chain was recorded in a study of blood T cell repertoires in COVID-19. Study background: Sites across the United States, Italy and Spain contributed samples from acute and convalescent COVID-19. Sources were T cells, B-cell-depleted T cells, or PBMCs; the material itself was cDNA or gDNA.

Per the authors' pipeline: From reference gene primer amplification, estimates of nucleated cell counts were derived. Produced via immunoSEQ multiplex PCR; TCRdb's table is partial and in-frame only. V and J calls and clone size are those listed in that table; D and trimming were worked out from the DNA. The sample holds about 73,000 clones, about four fifths seen once. This clonotype was sampled from a human donor in a cohort sampled during active COVID-19. The sample taken for sequencing was peripheral blood.

CDR3 amino acids: CATSDPAALHTQYF. Here the CDR3 DNA reads TGTGCCACCAGTGATCCGGCGGCGCTACATACGCAGTATTTT. The V call is TRBV24-1, the J call TRBJ2-3; D is undetermined. Deletions cut 3 bases from V and 7 bases from J, with 13 bases between. Germline CDR1 is KGHDR and CDR2 is SFDVKD. The CDR3 is 14 residues long.